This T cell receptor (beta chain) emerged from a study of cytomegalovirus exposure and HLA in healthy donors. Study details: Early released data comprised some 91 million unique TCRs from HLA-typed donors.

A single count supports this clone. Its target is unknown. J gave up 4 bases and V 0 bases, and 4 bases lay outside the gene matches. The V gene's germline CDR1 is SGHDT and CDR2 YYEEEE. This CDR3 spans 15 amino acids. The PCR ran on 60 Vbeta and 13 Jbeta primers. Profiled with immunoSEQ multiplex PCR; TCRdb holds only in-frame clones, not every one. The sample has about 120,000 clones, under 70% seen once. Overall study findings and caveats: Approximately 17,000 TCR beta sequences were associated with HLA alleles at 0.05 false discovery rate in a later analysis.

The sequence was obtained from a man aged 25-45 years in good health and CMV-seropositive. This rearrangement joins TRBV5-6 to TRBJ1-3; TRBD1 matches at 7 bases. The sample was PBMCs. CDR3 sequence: CASSLGQGMGNTIYF. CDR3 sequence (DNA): TGTGCCAGCAGCTTGGGACAGGGCATGGGAAACACCATATATTTT.